This TCR beta chain appears in the sequencing data of a study of cytomegalovirus exposure and HLA in healthy donors. Notes on the study in general: There were some public TCRs occurring in many donors, but most TCR sequences were rare. In vitro confirmation showed three CMV-associated chains to be CMV antigen specific. Previously analyzed data showed that most TCR beta V segments were productive at a frequency of about 90% or about 30%.

60 Vbeta and 13 Jbeta primers were used in PCR. How the authors handled the data: Around 11 million of tens of millions of unique TCR beta chains were shared, per a later count. Using immunoSEQ multiplex PCR, the repertoire was profiled, and TCRdb retains in-frame clones only, with some absent. V and J calls plus clone size are reproduced from that table; the DNA served to infer D and trimming. The sample holds some 140,000 clones, 79% seen once. The CDR3 runs to 13 residues. Germline V lookup: CDR1 SQVTM, CDR2 ANQGSEA. For this clone: Its specificity is not known. The junction differs from germline at one of its ends, possibly a read error.

This clonotype originated in a female donor in good health and CMV-seronegative. The rearrangement uses TRBV29-1 and TRBJ2-7; D possibly corresponds to TRBD2 (5 bases). Sequencing was done on a sample of PBMCs. CDR3 sequence (DNA): TGCAGCGTGGAAGAGGGAGCCTCCTACGAGCAGTACTTC. It encodes CSVEEGASYEQYF.